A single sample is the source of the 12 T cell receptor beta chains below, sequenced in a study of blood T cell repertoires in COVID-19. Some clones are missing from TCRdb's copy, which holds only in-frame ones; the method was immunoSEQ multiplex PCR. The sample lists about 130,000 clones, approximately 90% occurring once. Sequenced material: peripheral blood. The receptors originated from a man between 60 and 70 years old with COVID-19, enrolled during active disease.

This CDR3 reads CASSLEPSGGETQYF. CDR3 DNA sequence: TGTGCCAGCAGCTTGGAACCTAGCGGGGGCGAGACCCAGTACTTC. The rearrangement links TRBV5-4 to TRBJ2-5; 10 bases are a match to TRBD2. V shed 0 bases, J shed 5 bases, and the junction held 4 bases outside the gene matches. The CDR3 is 15 amino acids. Germline CDR1 is SGHNT and CDR2 is YYREEE (reference sequence).

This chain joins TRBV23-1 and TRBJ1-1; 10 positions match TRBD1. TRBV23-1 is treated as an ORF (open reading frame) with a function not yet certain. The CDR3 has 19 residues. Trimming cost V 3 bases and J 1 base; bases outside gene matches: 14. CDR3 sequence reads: CASSQRRGGTGVANTEAFF. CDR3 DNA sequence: TGCGCCAGCAGTCAGAGGAGGGGGGGGACAGGGGTCGCGAACACTGAAGCTTTCTTT.

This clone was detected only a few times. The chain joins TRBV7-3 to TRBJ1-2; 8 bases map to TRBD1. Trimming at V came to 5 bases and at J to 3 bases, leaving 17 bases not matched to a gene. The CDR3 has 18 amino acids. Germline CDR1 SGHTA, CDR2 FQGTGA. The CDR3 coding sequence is TGTGCCAGCAGCGAAACGATACTTCAGGGGGCTGCCGACTATGGCTACACCTTC. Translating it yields CASSETILQGAADYGYTF.

In DNA form, the CDR3 reads TGTGCCAGCGACCGGGACAGGGTAGACGAGCAGTACTTC. This sequence encodes CASDRDRVDEQYF. The rearrangement links TRBV5-8 to TRBJ2-7; 9 bases map to TRBD1. Unmatched junction bases numbered 7, after V lost 7 bases and J lost 5 bases. Germline assignment: CDR1 SGHTS and CDR2 YDEGEE. The CDR3 extends over 13 amino acids.

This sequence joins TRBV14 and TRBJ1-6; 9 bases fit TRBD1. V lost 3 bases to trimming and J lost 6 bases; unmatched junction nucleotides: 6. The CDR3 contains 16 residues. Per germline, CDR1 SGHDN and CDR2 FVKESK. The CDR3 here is CASSHTGGSLNSPLHF. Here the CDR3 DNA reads TGTGCCAGCAGCCATACAGGGGGCTCCCTTAATTCACCCCTCCACTTT.

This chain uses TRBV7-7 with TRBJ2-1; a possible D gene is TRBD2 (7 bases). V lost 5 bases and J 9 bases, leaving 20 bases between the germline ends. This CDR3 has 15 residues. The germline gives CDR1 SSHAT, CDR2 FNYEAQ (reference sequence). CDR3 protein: CASSPTGGGASEQFF. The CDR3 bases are TGTGCCAGCAGCCCAACGGGTGGGGGGGCCAGTGAGCAGTTCTTC. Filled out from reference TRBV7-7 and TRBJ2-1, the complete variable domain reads GAGVSQSPRYKVTKRGQDVTLRCDPISSHATLYWYQQALGQGPEFLTYFNYEAQPDKSGLPSDRFSAERPEGSISTLTIQRTEQRDSAMYRCASSPTGGGASEQFFGPGTRLTVL.

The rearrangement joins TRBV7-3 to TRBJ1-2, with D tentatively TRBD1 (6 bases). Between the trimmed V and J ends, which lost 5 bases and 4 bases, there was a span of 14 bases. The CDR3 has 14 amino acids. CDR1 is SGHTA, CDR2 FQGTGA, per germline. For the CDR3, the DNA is TGTGCCAGCAGCCCCAGGGGAGGGGGCTATGGCTACACCTTC. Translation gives CASSPRGGGYGYTF.

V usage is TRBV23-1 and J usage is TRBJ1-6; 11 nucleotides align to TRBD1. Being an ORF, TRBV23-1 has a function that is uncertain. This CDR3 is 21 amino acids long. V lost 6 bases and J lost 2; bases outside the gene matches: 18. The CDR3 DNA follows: TGCGCCAGCAGAGACCCCCAGAGCGGACAGGGGGCAGTCACCTATAATTCACCCCTCCACTTT. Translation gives CASRDPQSGQGAVTYNSPLHF.

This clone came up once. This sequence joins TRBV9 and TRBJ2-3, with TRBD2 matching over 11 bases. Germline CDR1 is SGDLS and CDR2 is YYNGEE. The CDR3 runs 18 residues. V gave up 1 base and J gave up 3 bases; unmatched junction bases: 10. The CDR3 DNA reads TGTGCCAGCAGCGTAACTTGGACTAGCGGGCCCTCAACAGATACGCAGTATTTT. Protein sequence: CASSVTWTSGPSTDTQYF.

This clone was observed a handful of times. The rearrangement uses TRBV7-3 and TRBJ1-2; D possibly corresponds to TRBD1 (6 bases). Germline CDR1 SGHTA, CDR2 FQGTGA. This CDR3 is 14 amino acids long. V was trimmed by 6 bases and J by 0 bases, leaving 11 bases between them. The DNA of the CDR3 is TGTGCCAGCAGTCGGGACACAGCTAACTATGGCTACACCTTC. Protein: CASSRDTANYGYTF.

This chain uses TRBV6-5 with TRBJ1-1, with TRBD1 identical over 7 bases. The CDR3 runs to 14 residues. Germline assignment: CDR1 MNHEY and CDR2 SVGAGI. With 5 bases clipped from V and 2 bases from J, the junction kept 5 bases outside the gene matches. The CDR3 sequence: CASSNKGANTEAFF. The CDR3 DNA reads TGTGCCAGCAGTAATAAGGGGGCTAACACTGAAGCTTTCTTT.

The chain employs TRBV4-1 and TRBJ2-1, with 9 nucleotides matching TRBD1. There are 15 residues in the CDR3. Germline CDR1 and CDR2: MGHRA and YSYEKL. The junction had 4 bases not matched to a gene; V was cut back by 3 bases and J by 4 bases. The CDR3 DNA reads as TGCGCCAGCAGCCACCCCGGGACAGGGTACAATGAGCAGTTCTTC. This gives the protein CASSHPGTGYNEQFF.